This T cell receptor (beta chain) was documented in a study of T cells after yellow fever vaccination. Study-level results: Subsequent booster samples again held most clones from primary vaccination (96% CD4, about 90% CD8). FACS-sorted repertoires could contain abundant clonotypes contaminating from the bulk population. A small share of clonotypes appeared in both CD4 and CD8 compartments.

Generation of TCR cDNA used 5'RACE template switching (which added a universal primer site and UMIs). MiXCR, run by TCRdb on the 5' RACE reads, gives a single entry per CDR3 protein. The sample shows fewer than 650,000 distinct CDR3 sequences, 21% of them seen only once. The CDR3 extends over 16 amino acids. Germline V gene data show CDR1 as LNHDA and CDR2 as SQIVND (reference sequence). Trimming cost V 2 bases and J 4 bases, with 17 bases left between them. This clonotype was counted only a few times. Its antigen remains unidentified. The input for sequencing was PBMCs, taken about 21 days after the first yellow fever vaccination. The sequence was collected from a man aged 18 to 29 who received the YFV17D yellow fever vaccine. The chain carries TRBV19 and TRBJ1-1; weak D call: TRBD1 (5 bases). CDR3: CASSISWVEGPTEAFF. The CDR3, as DNA: TGTGCCAGTAGTATATCCTGGGTTGAGGGGCCCACTGAAGCTTTCTTT.